This TCR beta chain was recovered during a study of cytomegalovirus exposure and HLA in healthy donors. Study conclusions and caveats: The authors later found most CMV-associated TCR beta chains appeared HLA-restricted. A later analysis appeared to link common viral pathogens to several of the most significant clusters. In a later analysis, at a false discovery rate of 0.05, 16,951 TCR beta sequences were associated with HLA alleles.

Both 60 Vbeta primers and 13 Jbeta primers went into the PCR. Method: immunoSEQ multiplex PCR; TCRdb's copy keeps in-frame clones and lacks some. The table records about 140,000 clones, approximately 78% of them present only once. The CDR3 loop spans 12 amino acids. The V end was cut by 5 bases, the J end by 7 bases, with 15 bases between. CDR1 and CDR2 (germline): SQVTM, ANQGSEA. Remarks on this clone: Its antigen is still unknown.

Everyone who donated was a healthy bone marrow donor. The sample consisted of PBMCs. This chain joins TRBV29-1 and TRBJ2-7; TRBD1 might be the D (5 bases). The source is a female donor in good health and CMV-seronegative. The CDR3 DNA reads as TGCAGCGTTTCCTCCGCAACAGGAGAGCAGTACTTC. Amino acid sequence: CSVSSATGEQYF.